These 15 T cell receptor beta chains came from one sample sequenced in a study of blood T cell repertoires in COVID-19. The data were produced by immunoSEQ multiplex PCR, yet TCRdb's version contains in-frame clones alone and is incomplete. The data show over 250,000 clones, around 87% seen once. The sequenced material came from peripheral blood. The receptors come from a woman aged 40 to 50 who had recovered from COVID-19.

The rearrangement links TRBV21-1 to TRBJ1-1; the table names TRBD1, a call not compared with the DNA. TRBV21-1 is a pseudogene. There are 16 residues in the CDR3. CDR3 region: CASSKDGTGVFAEAFF. CDR3 bases: TGTGCCAGCAGCAAAGACGGGACAGGGGTATTCGCTGAAGCTTTCTTT.

The V gene is TRBV5-5, the J gene TRBJ1-5, with D uncertain. This CDR3 contains 13 residues. V lost 0 bases, J lost 8 bases, and 9 bases lay in between. Germline V gene data show CDR1 as SGHKS and CDR2 as YYEKEE (reference sequence). The DNA of the CDR3 is TGTGCCAGCAGCTTGGCCGGGAACGAGCCCCAGCATTTT. Amino acid sequence: CASSLAGNEPQHF.

V gene TRBV9 combines with J gene TRBJ2-1, with 11 positions matching TRBD2. The ends lost 3 bases at V and 2 bases at J; junction bases unmatched: 1. The germline V gene encodes CDR1 SGDLS and CDR2 YYNGEE. The CDR3 runs 15 residues. CDR3 protein: CASSASGGTYNEQFF. DNA of the CDR3: TGTGCCAGCAGCGCTAGCGGGGGGACCTACAATGAGCAGTTCTTC.

CDR3 region: CASSRSNRGEVSNQPQHF. Here the CDR3 DNA reads TGTGCCAGCAGCCGATCTAACAGGGGGGAGGTTAGCAATCAGCCCCAGCATTTT. The rearrangement joins TRBV6-6 to TRBJ1-5, with 8 bases matching TRBD1. V lost 6 bases, J lost 0 bases, and 13 bases stayed unmatched. Germline V gene lookup returns CDR1 MNHNY and CDR2 SVGAGI (reference sequence). The CDR3 is 18 residues long.

This chain connects TRBV13 to TRBJ2-7; the match to TRBD2 covers 9 bases. Germline-derived CDR1 and CDR2 are PRHDT and FYEKMQ (reference sequence). V gave up 1 base and J gave up 2 bases; unmatched junction bases: 9. The CDR3 extends over 17 amino acids. CDR3 nucleotide sequence: TGTGCCAGCAGCTTAGCTCATCCGGGACTAGCTGCCTACGAGCAGTACTTC. It codes for CASSLAHPGLAAYEQYF.

This clone was detected only once. Other DNA sequences in this specimen translate into the identical CDR3. The rearrangement joins TRBV5-1 to TRBJ1-1, with D maybe TRBD1 (6 bases). The CDR3 has 12 amino acids. Germline CDR1 is SGHRS and CDR2 is YFSETQ. Between the trimmed V and J ends, which lost 2 bases and 6 bases, there was a span of 8 bases. The CDR3 loop is CASSLQGAEAFF. For the CDR3, the DNA is TGCGCCAGCAGCTTACAGGGCGCTGAAGCTTTCTTT. Drawing the rest from reference TRBV5-1 and TRBJ1-1, the complete variable domain is KAGVTQTPRYLIKTRGQQVTLSCSPISGHRSVSWYQQTPGQGLQFLFEYFSETQRNKGNFPGRFSGRQFSNSRSEMNVSTLELGDSALYLCASSLQGAEAFFGQGTRLTVV.

This clone was seen a few times. The V and J genes are TRBV6-5 and TRBJ1-1; D remains ambiguous. CDR1 and CDR2 (germline): MNHEY, SVGAGI. The CDR3 has 15 amino acids. Trimming removed 0 bases from V and 4 bases from J, with 12 bases in between. The CDR3: CASSYSGKSGTEAFF. In DNA, the CDR3 is TGTGCCAGCAGTTACTCCGGTAAGAGTGGCACTGAAGCTTTCTTT.

This clone showed up just a few times. In DNA, the CDR3 is TGTGCCAGCCTCCCTGTGGGGGGACAGATAGCCAAAAACATTCAGTACTTC. This gives the protein CASLPVGGQIAKNIQYF. This chain connects TRBV19 to TRBJ2-4; perhaps TRBD1 as D (7 bases). V lost 9 bases to trimming and J lost 0 bases, with 21 bases between them. The CDR3 has 17 amino acids. CDR1 is LNHDA, CDR2 SQIVND, per germline (reference sequence).

This chain connects TRBV24-1 to TRBJ2-2; D is unresolved. The CDR3 contains 14 residues. V dropped 9 bases and J dropped 0 bases, with 10 bases sitting between them. Germline CDR1 reads KGHDR; CDR2 reads SFDVKD. The CDR3 sequence: CATSYAANTGELFF. The DNA of the CDR3 is TGTGCCACCTCTTATGCGGCGAACACCGGGGAGCTGTTTTTT.

This rearrangement joins TRBV6-1 to TRBJ1-6, with TRBD1 as a possible D gene (5 bases). This CDR3 contains 14 residues. Germline V gene sequence: CDR1 MNHNS, CDR2 SASEGT. Trimming cost V 5 bases and J 8 bases, with 13 bases left between them. The CDR3: CASSPRQQYSPLHF. CDR3 nucleotide sequence: TGTGCCAGCAGTCCGCGACAGCAGTATTCACCCCTCCACTTT.

The chain carries TRBV19 and TRBJ1-2; possibly TRBD1 for D (5 bases). This CDR3 is 15 amino acids long. Trimming took 0 bases from V and 3 from J, leaving 11 bases between them. Germline CDR1 and CDR2: LNHDA and SQIVND (reference sequence). The CDR3 nucleotides are TGTGCCAGTAGTATAGATTCAACAGGTTACTATGGCTACACCTTC. Translated: CASSIDSTGYYGYTF.

V usage is TRBV30 and J usage is TRBJ1-2; 8 bases are a match to TRBD1. CDR1 is GTSNPN, CDR2 SVGIG, per germline (reference sequence). CDR3 length: 12 residues. The V gene end was trimmed by 8 bases and the J gene end by 9 bases; junction bases not matched to a gene: 11. CDR3 bases: TGTGCCCGCTTTGACAGGGGAGAGAGCTACACCTTC. It is translated as CARFDRGESYTF.

As to this clone: Other nucleotide sequences in the sample specify the same CDR3. V usage is TRBV30 and J usage is TRBJ1-1; 7 nucleotides match TRBD1. Germline-derived CDR1 and CDR2 are GTSNPN and SVGIG (reference sequence). The CDR3 spans 12 residues. V shed 4 bases, J shed 4 bases, and the junction held 3 bases outside the gene matches. Written as DNA, the CDR3 is TGTGCCTGGACACAGGGGAGCACTGAAGCTTTCTTT. It codes for CAWTQGSTEAFF.

The rearrangement uses TRBV12-5 and TRBJ2-4; 8 nucleotides agree with TRBD1. Trimming cost V 1 base and J 12 bases; bases outside gene matches: 2. Germline V gene data show CDR1 as LGHNT and CDR2 as FRNRAP. CDR3 length: 12 residues. CDR3 nucleotide sequence: TGTGCTAGTGGTTTGGAGGGGACAGGTCAGTACTTC. As protein: CASGLEGTGQYF. The variable domain in full, with the rest retrieved from reference TRBV12-5 and TRBJ2-4, is DARVTQTPRHKVTEMGQEVTMRCQPILGHNTVFWYRQTMMQGLELLAYFRNRAPLDDSGMPKDRFSAEMPDATLATLKIQPSEPRDSAVYFCASGLEGTGQYFGAGTRLSVL.

On this clone: Different DNA sequences within this sample yield the same CDR3. This chain links TRBV5-1 with TRBJ1-2, with 8 positions matching TRBD1. The CDR3 is 14 amino acids. Germline assignment: CDR1 SGHRS and CDR2 YFSETQ. V lost 4 bases to trimming and J lost 3 bases; unmatched junction nucleotides: 5. CDR3 DNA: TGCGCCAGCAGCCCAGGGACAGGCGACTATGGCTACACCTTC. Its translation is CASSPGTGDYGYTF.